Below are 10 T cell receptor beta chains sequenced from a single sample in a study of vaccination and CD4 T cells after COVID-19. Treatment defined: roughly ten-day PBMC culture with coronavirus spike peptide pools or control peptides (ViraFEST assay). CD4+ T-cell collection from the unexposed donor predated the COVID-19 pandemic (2011-2018). Their specific antigens are unknown. Sequencing of the DNA from cultured CD4+ T cells was carried out with the Oncomine TCR Beta short-read assay. Each CDR3 protein is one row after TCRdb ran MiXCR on the PCR reads. The sample lists some 7,000 distinct CDR3 sequences, about 41% occurring once. What was sequenced was CD4+ T cells from blood, cultured in vitro. The receptors stem from a human donor in good health.

This clonotype occurred a few times. This rearrangement joins TRBV10-3 to TRBJ2-3, with a possible D match to TRBD1 (6 bases). V was cut by 11 bases and J by 4 bases, with 10 bases left in between. The V gene's germline CDR1 is ENHRY and CDR2 SYGVKD. The CDR3 runs to 11 residues. The CDR3 nucleotides read TGTGCCGCAGCAGGGGCAGATACGCAGTATTTT. It yields the protein CAAAGADTQYF.

The chain joins TRBV5-4 to TRBJ1-1; 7 bases map to TRBD1. V lost 2 bases and J lost 2; bases outside the gene matches: 9. The CDR3 is made up of 16 amino acids. Germline values: CDR1 SGHNT, CDR2 YYREEE (reference sequence). Here the CDR3 reads CASSFKSGTDNTEAFF. The CDR3 nucleotides read TGTGCCAGCAGCTTTAAGTCCGGGACAGACAACACTGAAGCTTTCTTT.

The chain uses TRBV24-1 and TRBJ2-1, with D perhaps TRBD1 or TRBD2 (5 bases each). The CDR3 length is 16 residues. Trimming took off 7 bases at V and 0 bases at J, with 15 bases between the two ends. CDR1 is KGHDR and CDR2 is SFDVKD in the germline V gene. CDR3: CATRERGVSSYNEQFF. CDR3 coding DNA: TGTGCCACCAGGGAGAGGGGTGTGAGCTCCTACAATGAGCAGTTCTTC.

The genes are TRBV27 and TRBJ1-1, with 7 bases aligning to TRBD1. CDR1 and CDR2 (germline): MNHEY, SMNVEV (reference sequence). The CDR3 has 13 amino acids. The V segment lost 3 bases and the J segment 7 bases; nucleotides outside the gene matches: 5. CDR3 bases: TGTGCCAGCAGTTTGTCACAGGGGAATGAAGCTTTCTTT. Its translation: CASSLSQGNEAFF.

This chain links TRBV6-1 with TRBJ1-5; D is uncertain. The ends were cut back, 2 bases at V and 4 bases at J, with 6 bases in the middle. From germline, CDR1 is MNHNS and CDR2 SASEGT. The CDR3 has 13 amino acids. CDR3 nucleotide sequence: TGTGCCAGCAGTGAAACCCGTAATCAGCCCCAGCATTTT. It translates to CASSETRNQPQHF.

The genes are TRBV6-5 and TRBJ2-5, with D unclear. The CDR3 spans 12 residues. The germline V gene encodes CDR1 MNHEY and CDR2 SVGAGI. V gave up 4 bases and J gave up 2 bases, with 5 bases separating them. The CDR3 loop is CASSWSQETQYF. The CDR3 DNA reads as TGTGCCAGCAGTTGGTCACAAGAGACCCAGTACTTC.

A few counts support this clonotype. The V gene is TRBV7-8, the J gene TRBJ1-1, with TRBD1 as a possible D gene (6 bases). The CDR3 runs 15 residues. Deletions cut 5 bases from V and 0 bases from J, with 13 bases between. CDR1 is SGHVS, CDR2 FQNEAQ, per germline. The CDR3, as DNA: TGTGCCAGCAGCCCCAGAGGACAGTTGAACACTGAAGCTTTCTTT. This translates into CASSPRGQLNTEAFF.

The V gene is TRBV6-1, the J gene TRBJ2-6; D is uncertain. Germline CDR1 and CDR2: MNHNS and SASEGT. This CDR3 spans 15 amino acids. With 6 bases removed from V and 0 bases from J, the gap between germline ends came to 9 bases. In DNA form, the CDR3 reads TGTGCCAGCAGCAAAAGCCGCTCTGGGGCCAACGTCCTGACTTTC. As protein: CASSKSRSGANVLTF.

In this sample, this clonotype turned up a few times. The chain employs TRBV6-1 and TRBJ1-6, with TRBD1 as a possible D gene (5 bases). In germline, CDR1 is MNHNS, CDR2 SASEGT. The V end lost 3 bases, the J end lost 6 bases, and 12 bases lay between the germline ends. CDR3 length: 15 amino acids. The CDR3 DNA reads TGTGCCAGCAGTGATGCGGGGGGGTCTAATTCACCCCTCCACTTT. Protein sequence: CASSDAGGSNSPLHF.

This clonotype was seen a few times. This chain links TRBV20-1 with TRBJ2-7, with 12 nucleotides matching TRBD2. Trimming took 4 bases from V and 0 from J; bases not matched to a gene: 4. Per germline, CDR1 DFQATT and CDR2 SNEGSKA (reference sequence). The length of the CDR3 is 15 residues. The CDR3 sequence: CSATRLAGASYEQYF. As DNA, the CDR3 is TGCAGTGCTACCCGACTAGCGGGGGCCTCCTACGAGCAGTACTTC.